This entry describes one T cell receptor beta chain. Its matching antigen is unknown. PCR involved 60 Vbeta and 13 Jbeta primers. Some clones are missing from TCRdb's copy, which holds only in-frame ones; the method was immunoSEQ multiplex PCR. The table has roughly 70,000 clones, around 89% seen once; the top ten hold roughly 12%. The CDR3 extends over 18 amino acids. The J segment lost 2 bases and the V segment lost 4 bases, leaving 9 bases of the junction unmatched. The germline V gene has CDR1 SGHRS and CDR2 YFSETQ. The sample is drawn from a study of cytomegalovirus exposure and HLA in healthy donors. Study findings and constraints: In vitro data verified a few CMV-associated chains as specific for CMV antigens. The listing of 150 to 200 TCR beta chains classed them as cytomegalovirus-associated.

V gene TRBV5-1 combines with J gene TRBJ2-3; 14 bases map to TRBD2. This TCR came from a woman under 40 in good health and CMV-seropositive. The sample comprised PBMCs. The chain's CDR3 is CASSLGTSGRPSTDTQYF. CDR3 DNA sequence: TGCGCCAGCAGCCTAGGGACTAGCGGGAGACCCTCCACAGATACGCAGTATTTT.